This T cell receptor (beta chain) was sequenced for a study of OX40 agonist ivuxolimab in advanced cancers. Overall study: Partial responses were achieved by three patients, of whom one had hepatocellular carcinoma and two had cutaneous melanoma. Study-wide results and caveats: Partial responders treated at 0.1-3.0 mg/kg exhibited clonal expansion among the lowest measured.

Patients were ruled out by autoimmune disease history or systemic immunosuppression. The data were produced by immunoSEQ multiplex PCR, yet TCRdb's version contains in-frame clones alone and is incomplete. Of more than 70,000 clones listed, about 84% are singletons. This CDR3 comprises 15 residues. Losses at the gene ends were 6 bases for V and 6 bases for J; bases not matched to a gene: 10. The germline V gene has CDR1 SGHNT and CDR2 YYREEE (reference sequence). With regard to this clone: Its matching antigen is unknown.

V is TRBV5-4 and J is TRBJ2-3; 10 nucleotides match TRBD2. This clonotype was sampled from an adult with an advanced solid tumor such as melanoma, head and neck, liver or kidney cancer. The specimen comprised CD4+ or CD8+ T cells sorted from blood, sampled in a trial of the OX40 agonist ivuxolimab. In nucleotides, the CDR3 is TGTGCCAGCACCTGGAAGGGTAGCGGGAGGGATACGCAGTATTTT. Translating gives CASTWKGSGRDTQYF. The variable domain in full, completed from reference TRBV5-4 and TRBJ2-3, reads ETGVTQSPTHLIKTRGQQVTLRCSSQSGHNTVSWYQQALGQGPQFIFQYYREEENGRGNFPPRFSGLQFPNYSSELNVNALELDDSALYLCASTWKGSGRDTQYFGPGTRLTVL.